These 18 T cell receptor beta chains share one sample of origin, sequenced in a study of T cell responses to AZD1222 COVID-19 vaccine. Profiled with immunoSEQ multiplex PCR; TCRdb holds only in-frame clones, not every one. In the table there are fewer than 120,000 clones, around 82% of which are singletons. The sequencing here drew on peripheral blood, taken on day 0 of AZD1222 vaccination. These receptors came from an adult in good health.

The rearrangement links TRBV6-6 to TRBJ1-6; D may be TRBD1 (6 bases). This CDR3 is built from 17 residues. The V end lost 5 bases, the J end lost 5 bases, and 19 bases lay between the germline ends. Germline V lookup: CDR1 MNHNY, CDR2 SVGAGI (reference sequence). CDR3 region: CASSLTIQGGDNSPLHF. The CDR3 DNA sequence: TGTGCCAGCAGTCTTACAATACAGGGAGGCGATAATTCACCCCTCCACTTT.

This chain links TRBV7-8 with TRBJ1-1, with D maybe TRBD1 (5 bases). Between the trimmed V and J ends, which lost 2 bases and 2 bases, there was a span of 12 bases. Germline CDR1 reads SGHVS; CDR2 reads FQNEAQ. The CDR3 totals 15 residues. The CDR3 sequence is CASSLRAGLNTEAFF. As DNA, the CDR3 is TGTGCCAGCAGCTTAAGGGCAGGGTTAAACACTGAAGCTTTCTTT.

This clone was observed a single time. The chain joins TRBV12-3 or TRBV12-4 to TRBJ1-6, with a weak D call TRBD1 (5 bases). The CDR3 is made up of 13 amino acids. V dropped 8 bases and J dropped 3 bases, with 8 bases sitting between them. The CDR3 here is CASSGVYNSPLHF. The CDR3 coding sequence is TGTGCCAGCTCGGGGGTCTATAATTCACCCCTCCACTTT.

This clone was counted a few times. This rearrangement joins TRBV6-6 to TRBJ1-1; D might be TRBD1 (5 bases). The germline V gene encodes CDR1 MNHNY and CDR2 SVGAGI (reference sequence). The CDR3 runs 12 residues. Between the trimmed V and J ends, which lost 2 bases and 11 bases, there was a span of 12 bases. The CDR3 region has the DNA TGTGCCAGCAGTTACCAGCAGGGAGAGGCTTTCTTT. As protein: CASSYQQGEAFF.

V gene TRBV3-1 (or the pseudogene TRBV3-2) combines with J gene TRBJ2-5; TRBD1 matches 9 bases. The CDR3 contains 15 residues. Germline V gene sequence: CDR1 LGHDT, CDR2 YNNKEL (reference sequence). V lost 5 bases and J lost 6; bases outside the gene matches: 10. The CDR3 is CASSDPGQGRKTQYF. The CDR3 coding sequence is TGTGCCAGCAGCGATCCGGGACAGGGTAGAAAGACCCAGTACTTC.

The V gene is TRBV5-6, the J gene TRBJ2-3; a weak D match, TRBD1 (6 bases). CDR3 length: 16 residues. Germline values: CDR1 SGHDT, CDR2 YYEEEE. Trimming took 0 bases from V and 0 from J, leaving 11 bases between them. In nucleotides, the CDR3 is TGTGCCAGCAGCTTGGGGGACATTATTAGCACAGATACGCAGTATTTT. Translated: CASSLGDIISTDTQYF.

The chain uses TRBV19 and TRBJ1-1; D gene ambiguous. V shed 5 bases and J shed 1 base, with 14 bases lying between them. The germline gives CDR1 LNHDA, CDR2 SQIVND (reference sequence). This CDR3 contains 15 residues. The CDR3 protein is CASSLLSLGNTEAFF. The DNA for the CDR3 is TGTGCCAGTAGTCTACTCTCCCTGGGGAACACTGAAGCTTTCTTT.

CDR3 sequence (DNA): TGTGCCAGCAGATTCAGATGCACAGATACGCAGTATTTT. This translates into CASRFRCTDTQYF. The chain couples TRBV21-1 to TRBJ2-3; TRBD1 is taken as the D call from the table, unchecked against the DNA. TRBV21-1 is shown as a pseudogene. This CDR3 region has 13 residues.

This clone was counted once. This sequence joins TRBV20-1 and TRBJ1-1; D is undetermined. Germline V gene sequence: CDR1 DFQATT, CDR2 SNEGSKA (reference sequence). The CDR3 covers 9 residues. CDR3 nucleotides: TGCGGGATGGGGACTGAAGCTTTCTTT. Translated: CGMGTEAFF.

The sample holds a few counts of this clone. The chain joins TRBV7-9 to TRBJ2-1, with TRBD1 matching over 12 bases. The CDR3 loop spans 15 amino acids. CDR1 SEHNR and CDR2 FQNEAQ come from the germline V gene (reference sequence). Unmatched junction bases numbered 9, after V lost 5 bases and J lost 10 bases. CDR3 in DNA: TGTGCCAGCAGCCCGGGGGGGACAGGGGGCGAAGAGCAGTTCTTC. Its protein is CASSPGGTGGEEQFF.

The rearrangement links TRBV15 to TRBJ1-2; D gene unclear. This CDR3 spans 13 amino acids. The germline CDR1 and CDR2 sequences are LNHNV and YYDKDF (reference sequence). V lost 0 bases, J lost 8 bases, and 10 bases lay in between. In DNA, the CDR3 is TGTGCCACCAGCAGAGACGGGATATGGGGCTACACCTTC. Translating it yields CATSRDGIWGYTF.

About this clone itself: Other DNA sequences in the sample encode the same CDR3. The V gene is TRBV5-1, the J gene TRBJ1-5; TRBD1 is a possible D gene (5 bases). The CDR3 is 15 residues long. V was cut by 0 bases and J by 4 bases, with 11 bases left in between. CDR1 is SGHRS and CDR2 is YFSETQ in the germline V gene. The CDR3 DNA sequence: TGCGCCAGCAGCTTGGGGGACCTACCTAATCAGCCCCAGCATTTT. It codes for CASSLGDLPNQPQHF.

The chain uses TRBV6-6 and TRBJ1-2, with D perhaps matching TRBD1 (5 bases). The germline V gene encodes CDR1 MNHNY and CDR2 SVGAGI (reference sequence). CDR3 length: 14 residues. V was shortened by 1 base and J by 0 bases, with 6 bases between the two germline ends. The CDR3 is CASSYYRTNYGYTF. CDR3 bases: TGTGCCAGCAGTTACTACAGGACTAACTATGGCTACACCTTC.

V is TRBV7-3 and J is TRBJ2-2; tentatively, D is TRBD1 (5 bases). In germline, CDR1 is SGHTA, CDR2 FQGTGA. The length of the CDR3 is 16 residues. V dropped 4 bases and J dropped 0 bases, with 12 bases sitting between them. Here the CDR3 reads CASSSPGITNTGELFF. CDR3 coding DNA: TGTGCCAGCAGCTCTCCAGGGATAACGAACACCGGGGAGCTGTTTTTT.

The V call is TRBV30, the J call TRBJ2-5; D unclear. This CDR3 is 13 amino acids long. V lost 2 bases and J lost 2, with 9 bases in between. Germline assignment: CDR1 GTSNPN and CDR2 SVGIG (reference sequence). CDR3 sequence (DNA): TGTGCCTGGAGTTCCGGGCTGCAAGAGACCCAGTACTTC. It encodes CAWSSGLQETQYF.

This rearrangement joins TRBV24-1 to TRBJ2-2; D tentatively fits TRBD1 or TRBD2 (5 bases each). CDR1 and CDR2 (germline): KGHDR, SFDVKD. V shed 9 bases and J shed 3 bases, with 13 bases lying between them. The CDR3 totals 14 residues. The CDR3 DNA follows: TGTGCCACCTTTCGGGGACCTGACACCGGGGAGCTGTTTTTT. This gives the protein CATFRGPDTGELFF.

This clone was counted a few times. CDR3 DNA: TGTGCCAGCAGATATGGGGGTTCCGGGGAGCTGTTTTTT. Its translation is CASRYGGSGELFF. This chain links TRBV5-4 with TRBJ2-2; D possibly uses TRBD1 or TRBD2 (5 bases each). The germline V gene encodes CDR1 SGHNT and CDR2 YYREEE (reference sequence). This CDR3 is built from 13 residues. Trimming removed 5 bases from V and 6 bases from J, with 11 bases in between.

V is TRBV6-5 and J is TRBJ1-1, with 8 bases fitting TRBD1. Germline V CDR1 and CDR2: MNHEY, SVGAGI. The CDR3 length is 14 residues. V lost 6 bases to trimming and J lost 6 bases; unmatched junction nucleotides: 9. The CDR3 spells CASSEDRVAAEAFF. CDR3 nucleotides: TGTGCCAGCAGCGAGGACAGGGTAGCCGCTGAAGCTTTCTTT.